The 22 T cell receptor beta chains presented below share a single source sample, sequenced in a study of human T cells and chemical hapten exposure. TCRdb re-called the RACE reads through MiXCR, storing one row per CDR3 protein. This table holds approximately 50,000 distinct CDR3 sequences, roughly 10% found once. Time point indicated: pre-sensitization, week 0. Sample treatment: therapeutic diphenylcyclopropenone sensitization with weekly scalp DPC. Unfractionated whole blood yielded total RNA. The sequences come from whole blood, collected in connection with sensitization to the hapten diphenylcyclopropenone (DPC). These receptors all come from a woman between 25 and 40 years old with alopecia areata. Some clones in this sample may be carry-over from other donors' samples.

In the case of this clonotype: At one end the junction does not follow the germline gene, possibly because of a read error. The rearrangement joins TRBV30 to TRBJ1-3, with D perhaps matching TRBD1 (6 bases). The length of the CDR3 is 14 residues. Germline CDR1 reads GTSNPN; CDR2 reads SVGIG (reference sequence). The CDR3 reads CAWSTDSSGNTKYF. CDR3 DNA sequence: TGTGCCTGGAGTACGGACAGCTCTGGAAACACCAAATATTTT. The full variable domain, in which reference TRBV30 and TRBJ1-3 provide the parts outside the CDR3, is SQTIHQWPATLVQPVGSPLSLECTVEGTSNPNLYWYRQAAGRGLQLLFYSVGIGQISSEVPQNLSASRPQDRQFILSSKKLLLSDSGFYLCAWSTDSSGNTKYFGEGSWLTVV.

The chain combines TRBV28 with TRBJ2-3, with 7 bases that match TRBD1. Germline V gene lookup returns CDR1 MDHEN and CDR2 SYDVKM. CDR3 length: 14 residues. Unmatched junction bases numbered 7, after V lost 6 bases and J lost 4 bases. Here the CDR3 DNA reads TGTGCCAGCAGACCAACAGGGGCCCCAGATACGCAGTATTTT. The encoded protein is CASRPTGAPDTQYF.

Many counts were recorded for this clonotype. This chain connects TRBV12-3 or TRBV12-4 to TRBJ1-1; a weak D match, TRBD1 (5 bases). The CDR3 is made up of 14 amino acids. Trimming took off 3 bases at V and 1 base at J, with 9 bases between the two ends. The CDR3 region is CASSFQGPNTEAFF. The CDR3 DNA follows: TGTGCCAGCAGTTTCCAGGGTCCGAACACTGAAGCTTTCTTT.

There are a few counts of this clonotype. The chain combines TRBV6-2 or TRBV6-3 with TRBJ1-5; TRBD1 might be the D (5 bases). The CDR3 has 16 residues. Trimming took off 4 bases at V and 5 bases at J, with 18 bases between the two ends. The V gene's germline CDR1 is MNHEY and CDR2 SVGEGT. The CDR3 sequence is CASSSRTSTRDQPQHF. CDR3 bases: TGTGCCAGCAGTTCTCGGACATCCACCCGTGATCAGCCCCAGCATTTT.

This clonotype was found a few times. V and J are TRBV7-8 and TRBJ1-4, with TRBD1 as a possible D gene (6 bases). The germline gives CDR1 SGHVS, CDR2 FQNEAQ. V lost 5 bases and J lost 12, with 22 bases in between. The CDR3 has 15 residues. The CDR3 DNA follows: TGTGCCAGCAGCCGTTTCGTGGGGGCAGATGAGGAACTGTTTTTT. Translating gives CASSRFVGADEELFF.

The chain recombines TRBV12-3 or TRBV12-4 with TRBJ1-5; weak D call: TRBD1 (6 bases). V shed 4 bases and J shed 1 base, with 11 bases lying between them. The CDR3 spans 15 residues. The CDR3 DNA sequence: TGTGCCAGCAGTTCCTGGGGGGCGAGCAATCAGCCCCAGCATTTT. Protein: CASSSWGASNQPQHF.

In its sample, this clonotype was seen a few times. This chain joins TRBV30 and TRBJ2-6, with D maybe TRBD1 (6 bases). Germline assignment: CDR1 GTSNPN and CDR2 SVGIG (reference sequence). V gave up 7 bases and J gave up 0 bases, with 13 bases separating them. This CDR3 is 15 amino acids long. Written as DNA, the CDR3 is TGTGCCTTTCAGGGGTCCGGCTCTGGGGCCAACGTCCTGACTTTC. Amino acid sequence: CAFQGSGSGANVLTF.

This clonotype has a handful of counts. The chain couples TRBV18 to TRBJ2-7; 11 bases map to TRBD2. The germline V gene encodes CDR1 KGHSH and CDR2 LQKENI. CDR3 length: 16 residues. The trim removed 6 bases at V and 1 base at J, leaving 8 bases unmatched. The CDR3 region has the DNA TGTGCCAGCTCTCCCACCCTAGCGGGGGGTTCCTACGAGCAGTACTTC. Translating gives CASSPTLAGGSYEQYF. The full variable domain, rest sourced from reference TRBV18 and TRBJ2-7, is NAGVMQNPRHLVRRRGQEARLRCSPMKGHSHVYWYRQLPEEGLKFMVYLQKENIIDESGMPKERFSAEFPKEGPSILRIQQVVRGDSAAYFCASSPTLAGGSYEQYFGPGTRLTVT.

The rearrangement uses TRBV6-5 and TRBJ1-1; no firm D call. Germline assignment: CDR1 MNHEY and CDR2 SVGAGI. V was clipped by 8 bases and J by 1 base, with 5 bases between them. This CDR3 region has 11 residues. CDR3 in amino acids: CASQRNTEAFF. CDR3 coding DNA: TGTGCCAGCCAGAGGAACACTGAAGCTTTCTTT.

The V and J genes are TRBV2 and TRBJ2-2, with unresolved D. The V and J ends lost 2 bases and 1 base respectively, with 8 bases between them. CDR3 length equals 15 residues. The germline gives CDR1 SNHLY, CDR2 FYNNEI. CDR3 sequence (DNA): TGTGCCAGCAGTGAAACTCCTCAGAACACCGGGGAGCTGTTTTTT. Translated, it gives CASSETPQNTGELFF.

This chain connects TRBV20-1 to TRBJ2-7, with 7 bases identical to TRBD1. J was trimmed by 5 bases and V by 8 bases; bases with no gene match: 18. The CDR3 extends over 15 amino acids. CDR1 is DFQATT and CDR2 is SNEGSKA in the germline V gene (reference sequence). DNA of the CDR3: TGCAGTAAACGAAAGGGGGCAGGGGAGTGGGACGAGCAGTACTTC. Protein: CSKRKGAGEWDEQYF.

V and J are TRBV2 and TRBJ2-7; D perhaps matches TRBD1 (6 bases). Between the trimmed V and J ends, which lost 4 bases and 3 bases, there was a span of 10 bases. The CDR3 contains 13 residues. Per germline, CDR1 SNHLY and CDR2 FYNNEI. Here the CDR3 reads CASSGGPGYEQYF. CDR3 sequence (DNA): TGTGCCAGCAGTGGGGGGCCCGGCTACGAGCAGTACTTC.

The chain recombines TRBV6-1 with TRBJ2-3, with TRBD2 matching over 7 bases. Germline V CDR1 and CDR2: MNHNS, SASEGT. The junction had 7 bases not matched to a gene; V was cut back by 5 bases and J by 5 bases. The CDR3 runs 14 residues. For the CDR3, the DNA is TGTGCCAGCAGTCCACGGACTAGTGAAGATACGCAGTATTTT. Translated: CASSPRTSEDTQYF.

This clonotype showed up many times. The chain carries TRBV27 and TRBJ1-2, with D tentatively TRBD1 (6 bases). CDR3 length: 16 residues. Per the germline V gene, CDR1 is MNHEY and CDR2 is SMNVEV (reference sequence). V lost 6 bases to trimming and J lost 4 bases, with 21 bases between them. The CDR3, as DNA: TGTGCCAGCAGCTTCCGAACAGGGAACGTAGGCTATGGCTACACCTTC. Translation gives CASSFRTGNVGYGYTF.

At least ten counts were recorded for this clonotype. This rearrangement joins TRBV9 to TRBJ2-1; D is unclear. Germline CDR1 reads SGDLS; CDR2 reads YYNGEE. The V end lost 0 bases, the J end lost 2 bases, and 9 bases lay between the germline ends. This CDR3 has 15 amino acids. The CDR3 is CASSVDGVPYNEQFF. The CDR3 bases are TGTGCCAGCAGCGTAGATGGGGTCCCCTACAATGAGCAGTTCTTC.

The genes are TRBV5-4 and TRBJ1-1; D is unresolved. CDR1 SGHNT and CDR2 YYREEE come from the germline V gene (reference sequence). CDR3 size: 15 residues. V lost 0 bases and J lost 7, with 16 bases in between. The DNA of the CDR3 is TGTGCCAGCAGCTTGGATAGTCGGTTGGCAGTTGAAGCTTTCTTT. Translation: CASSLDSRLAVEAFF.

The chain links TRBV10-3 to TRBJ1-5; TRBD1 might be the D (5 bases). Looked up from germline, CDR1 is ENHRY and CDR2 is SYGVKD. The CDR3 runs 15 residues. V shed 2 bases and J shed 7 bases, with 15 bases lying between them. The DNA of the CDR3 is TGTGCCATCAGTGAGATAGGGGCGGTTGGGCAGCCCCAGCATTTT. Protein sequence: CAISEIGAVGQPQHF.

This clonotype was observed a few times. This chain links TRBV28 with TRBJ1-4, with a weak D call TRBD1 (6 bases). Per the germline V gene, CDR1 is MDHEN and CDR2 is SYDVKM. Deletions cut 6 bases from V and 3 bases from J, with 14 bases between. The CDR3 totals 15 residues. CDR3 in DNA: TGTGCCAGCAGCCACGCCGGGGGCCCTAATGAAAAACTGTTTTTT. Amino acids: CASSHAGGPNEKLFF.

The J gene is TRBJ1-5, the V gene TRBV6-2 or TRBV6-3; D not resolved. CDR3 length equals 12 residues. Per germline, CDR1 MNHEY and CDR2 SVGEGT. Trimming took 2 bases from V and 6 from J, leaving 5 bases between them. The CDR3 DNA follows: TGTGCCAGCAGTTACGTGGGTCAGCCCCAGCATTTT. Translated: CASSYVGQPQHF.

This clonotype was seen only a few times. The V and J genes are TRBV4-3 and TRBJ1-3; TRBD1 matches at 9 bases. Trimming cost V 0 bases and J 3 bases; bases outside gene matches: 3. Germline V CDR1 and CDR2: LGHNA, YSLEER. This CDR3 is built from 16 residues. The CDR3 sequence: CASSQDLTGGGNTIYF. The CDR3 DNA is TGCGCCAGCAGCCAAGATTTGACAGGGGGTGGAAACACCATATATTTT.

The chain combines TRBV7-6 with TRBJ2-3; the D gene is possibly TRBD1 (7 bases). Deletions cut 5 bases from V and 1 base from J, with 13 bases between. CDR1 and CDR2 (germline): SGHVS, FNYEAQ. The CDR3 loop spans 15 amino acids. CDR3 amino acids: CASSLGGTGTDTQYF. The CDR3 DNA is TGTGCCAGCAGCCTAGGCGGGACAGGCACAGATACGCAGTATTTT.

This clonotype was seen more than once but under ten times. The J gene is TRBJ2-7, the V gene TRBV7-6, with D tentatively TRBD2 (7 bases). The CDR3 covers 15 residues. Per germline, CDR1 SGHVS and CDR2 FNYEAQ. Trimming shortened V by 5 bases and J by 2 bases, and 16 bases separated the two germline ends. CDR3 DNA: TGTGCCAGCAGCCCGGGGGGCGGTCTTACCTACGAGCAGTACTTC. Protein: CASSPGGGLTYEQYF.